This T cell receptor beta chain appears in the sequencing data of a study of T cell repertoires in cytomegalovirus infection. This clonotype was counted at least ten times. Its antigen is unidentified. TCRdb reanalysed the reads using MiXCR and keeps one entry per CDR3 protein. Among roughly 340,000 distinct CDR3 sequences listed, 25% to 30% were seen once. The TCR was taken from a human donor in good health (CMV status not recorded). Some clones in this sample may be carry-over from other donors' samples. The source was cultured PBMCs, collected from culture after CMV antigen stimulation.

The chain's CDR3 is CASSRGSGRVNEQFF. The CDR3 nucleotides read TGTGCCAGCAGCCGGGGGAGCGGGAGGGTAAATGAGCAGTTCTTC. This chain uses TRBV28 with TRBJ2-1; the match to TRBD2 covers 10 bases. Germline V gene data show CDR1 as MDHEN and CDR2 as SYDVKM. This CDR3 has 15 amino acids. V dropped 6 bases and J dropped 7; count of bases not matched to a gene: 9. Filled out from reference TRBV28 and TRBJ2-1, the complete variable domain reads DVKVTQSSRYLVKRTGEKVFLECVQDMDHENMFWYRQDPGLGLRLIYFSYDVKMKEKGDIPEGYSVSREKKERFSLILESASTNQTSMYLCASSRGSGRVNEQFFGPGTRLTVL.